These T cell receptor beta chains were read from a single sample in a study of CD8 T cells in Susac syndrome. From the immunoSEQ multiplex PCR reads, TCRdb called clonotypes with MiXCR, one entry per CDR3 protein. The data contain 170,000 or so distinct CDR3 sequences, approximately 93% of them singletons. The sequencing sample was made of CD4+ T cells from PBMCs. All receptors come from a human donor with multiple sclerosis. Each CDR3 is given with its conserved first and last residue. D genes are given only for firm matches. Clone size is stated in some rows and not others, as once, few, many or a class when expanded.

d_call: TRBD1
j_call: TRBJ2-5
v_call: TRBV5-1
clone_size: NA
cdr3_length: 14
cdr3_nt: TGCGCCAGCAGCTCGGGACAGGTTGAGGAGACCCAGTACTTC
cdr3_aa: CASSSGQVEETQYF

d_call: NA
j_call: TRBJ2-3
v_call: TRBV7-9
clone_size: NA
cdr3_length: 13
cdr3_nt: TGTGCCAGCAGCTTAGCGTCACTAGATACGCAGTATTTT
cdr3_aa: CASSLASLDTQYF

d_call: NA
j_call: TRBJ1-3
v_call: TRBV30
clone_size: once
cdr3_length: 12
cdr3_nt: TGTGCCTGGAGTGTACATGGAAACACCATATATTTT
cdr3_aa: CAWSVHGNTIYF

d_call: TRBD1
j_call: TRBJ1-4
v_call: TRBV27
clone_size: NA
cdr3_length: 15
cdr3_nt: TGTGCCAGCAGTCGACAAGGACAGGGGGCTGTTCAACTGTTTTTT
cdr3_aa: CASSRQGQGAVQLFF

d_call: TRBD2
j_call: TRBJ2-6
v_call: TRBV2
clone_size: NA
cdr3_length: 18
cdr3_nt: TGTGCCAGCAGAGTAAGGGGTAGCGGGAGATCTGGGGCCAACGTCCTGACTTTC
cdr3_aa: CASRVRGSGRSGANVLTF

d_call: NA
j_call: TRBJ1-2
v_call: TRBV7-3
clone_size: NA
cdr3_length: 13
cdr3_nt: TGTGCCAGCAGCTTAAACAACGGCTATGGCTACACCTTC
cdr3_aa: CASSLNNGYGYTF

d_call: NA
j_call: TRBJ1-1
v_call: TRBV20-1
clone_size: NA
cdr3_length: 14
cdr3_nt: TGCAGTGCTAGGTCACTGGGGCTGAACACTGAAGCTTTCTTT
cdr3_aa: CSARSLGLNTEAFF

d_call: NA
j_call: TRBJ2-7
v_call: TRBV23-1
clone_size: NA
cdr3_length: 12
cdr3_nt: TGCGCCAGCATGGGGAGGCTTGGAGAGCAGTACTTC
cdr3_aa: CASMGRLGEQYF

d_call: NA
j_call: TRBJ2-3
v_call: TRBV23-1
clone_size: NA
cdr3_length: 13
cdr3_nt: TGCGCCAGCAGTCAATCTCGCAGGAATACGCAGTATTTT
cdr3_aa: CASSQSRRNTQYF

d_call: NA
j_call: TRBJ2-7
v_call: TRBV30
clone_size: NA
cdr3_length: 13
cdr3_nt: TGTGCCTGGAGTGTATTGGGGGGAGCCGAGCAGTACTTC
cdr3_aa: CAWSVLGGAEQYF

d_call: NA
j_call: TRBJ2-5
v_call: TRBV5-6
clone_size: NA
cdr3_length: 14
cdr3_nt: TGTGCCAGCAGTACTACGGGAGTTCTCGAGACCCAGTACTTC
cdr3_aa: CASSTTGVLETQYF

d_call: NA
j_call: TRBJ1-1
v_call: TRBV29-1
clone_size: NA
cdr3_length: 11
cdr3_nt: TGCAGCGTTGGGGGGGACACTGAAGCTTTCTTT
cdr3_aa: CSVGGDTEAFF

d_call: TRBD2
j_call: TRBJ2-7
v_call: TRBV3-1
clone_size: NA
cdr3_length: 16
cdr3_nt: TGTGCCAGCAGCTACGCGGGGGTAGCGGGAGGTCACGAGCAGTACTTC
cdr3_aa: CASSYAGVAGGHEQYF

d_call: NA
j_call: TRBJ2-5
v_call: TRBV24-1
clone_size: few
cdr3_length: 15
cdr3_nt: TGTGCCACCAGTGATCCTGCGGGAAGGCAAGAGACCCAGTACTTC
cdr3_aa: CATSDPAGRQETQYF

d_call: TRBD1
j_call: TRBJ2-2
v_call: TRBV27
clone_size: NA
cdr3_length: 16
cdr3_nt: TGTGCCAGCAGTTTACTCCCGACAGGGCCCACCGGGGAGCTGTTTTTT
cdr3_aa: CASSLLPTGPTGELFF

d_call: NA
j_call: TRBJ2-7
v_call: TRBV5-1
clone_size: once
cdr3_length: 16
cdr3_nt: TGCGCCAGCAGCTCCGGGGGCAGCGGGGAATCCTACGAGCAGTACTTC
cdr3_aa: CASSSGGSGESYEQYF

d_call: TRBD1
j_call: TRBJ1-5
v_call: TRBV15
clone_size: NA
cdr3_length: 13
cdr3_nt: TGTGCCACCAGCACACAGGGGGATCAGCCCCAGCATTTT
cdr3_aa: CATSTQGDQPQHF

d_call: NA
j_call: TRBJ1-1
v_call: TRBV25-1
clone_size: few
cdr3_length: 13
cdr3_nt: TGTGCCAGCAGTCCCTCGGACTACACTGAAGCTTTCTTT
cdr3_aa: CASSPSDYTEAFF

d_call: NA
j_call: TRBJ1-6
v_call: TRBV14
clone_size: few
cdr3_length: 14
cdr3_nt: TGTGCCAGCCGATTAGGGGACTATAATTCACCCCTCCACTTT
cdr3_aa: CASRLGDYNSPLHF

d_call: NA
j_call: TRBJ1-5
v_call: TRBV29-1
clone_size: NA
cdr3_length: 13
cdr3_nt: TGCAGCGGTGCCAGGGGTCCAAATCAGCCCCAGCATTTT
cdr3_aa: CSGARGPNQPQHF

d_call: NA
j_call: TRBJ1-2
v_call: TRBV5-1
clone_size: NA
cdr3_length: 14
cdr3_nt: TGCGCCAGCAGCTCCTTAGGGGATAGCTATGGCTACACCTTC
cdr3_aa: CASSSLGDSYGYTF

d_call: TRBD1
j_call: TRBJ1-1
v_call: TRBV11-1
clone_size: NA
cdr3_length: 20
cdr3_nt: TGTGCCAGCAGCTTAGGCGTGCTTTTTAGACAGGGGGCCATGAACACTGAAGCTTTCTTT
cdr3_aa: CASSLGVLFRQGAMNTEAFF

d_call: NA
j_call: TRBJ1-2
v_call: TRBV30
clone_size: NA
cdr3_length: 11
cdr3_nt: TGTGCAGGAGGGGGGCCCTATGGCTACACCTTC
cdr3_aa: CAGGGPYGYTF

d_call: NA
j_call: TRBJ1-2
v_call: TRBV4-3
clone_size: NA
cdr3_length: 15
cdr3_nt: TGCGCCAGCAGCACCCAAATCGGGGTCGTCTATGGCTACACCTTC
cdr3_aa: CASSTQIGVVYGYTF

d_call: NA
j_call: TRBJ2-4
v_call: TRBV20-1
clone_size: once
cdr3_length: 10
cdr3_nt: TGCAGTGGGAGCAAAAACATTCAGTACTTC
cdr3_aa: CSGSKNIQYF

d_call: NA
j_call: TRBJ1-6
v_call: TRBV2
clone_size: NA
cdr3_length: 15
cdr3_nt: TGTGCCAGCAGTGTAAGACAAGGCGGAGGATCACCCCTCCACTTT
cdr3_aa: CASSVRQGGGSPLHF

d_call: TRBD2
j_call: TRBJ2-1
v_call: TRBV9
clone_size: NA
cdr3_length: 14
cdr3_nt: TGTGCCAGCAGCGTAGCCAGACCGGGGGGTGAGCAGTTCTTC
cdr3_aa: CASSVARPGGEQFF

d_call: TRBD1
j_call: TRBJ2-5
v_call: TRBV7-9
clone_size: NA
cdr3_length: 13
cdr3_nt: TGTGCCAGCAGCTTTCAGGGGGCCGAGACCCAGTACTTC
cdr3_aa: CASSFQGAETQYF

d_call: NA
j_call: TRBJ1-6
v_call: TRBV14
clone_size: NA
cdr3_length: 18
cdr3_nt: TGTGCCAGCAGCCAATTTGATTTCCCTCAGGGCGAAGGATCACCCCTCCACTTT
cdr3_aa: CASSQFDFPQGEGSPLHF

d_call: NA
j_call: TRBJ2-3
v_call: TRBV24-1
clone_size: NA
cdr3_length: 15
cdr3_nt: TGTGCCACCAGTGATCGGGGGCAGGCGCGGGATACGCAGTATTTT
cdr3_aa: CATSDRGQARDTQYF

d_call: NA
j_call: TRBJ2-1
v_call: TRBV7-3
clone_size: NA
cdr3_length: 15
cdr3_nt: TGTGCCAGCAGCCCAGCGGGTAACTCCTACAATGAGCAGTTCTTC
cdr3_aa: CASSPAGNSYNEQFF